The rows below give T cell receptor beta chains drawn from one sample of a study of graft-versus-host responses after intestinal transplantation. The protocol was immunoSEQ multiplex PCR, while the TCRdb copy is restricted to in-frame clones and leaves out a portion. This table holds 95,000 to 110,000 clones, 80% to 95% found once. These TCRs are of unknown antigen specificity. Here the sequenced sample was unstimulated CD8+ T cells sorted from spleen or lymph node cells, taken before intestinal transplant. The receptor set was obtained from a human donor who received an intestinal transplant. The CDR3 runs from the conserved cysteine through the conserved F or W. D genes are given only for firm matches. Clone size is given for some rows only: seen once, a few or many times, or a class if the clone is expanded.

V	D	size	J	DNA	CDR3
TRBV30	TRBD1	-	TRBJ1-5	TGTGCCTGGAGTGTAGGACAGGGCGATCAGCCCCAGCATTTT	CAWSVGQGDQPQHF
TRBV11-3	-	-	TRBJ1-2	TGTGCCAGCAGCACCCGTCAGGGGACTCACGATGGCTACACCTTC	CASSTRQGTHDGYTF
TRBV19	-	-	TRBJ1-4	TGTGCCAGTAGTATCTGGGGCGGGGATGAAAAACTGTTTTTT	CASSIWGGDEKLFF
TRBV27	-	-	TRBJ1-6	TGTGCCAGCAGTTTATCTCCTAATGGCAATTCACCCCTCCACTTT	CASSLSPNGNSPLHF
TRBV10-2	-	once	TRBJ1-1	TGCGCCAGCAGTGACAGGGGTGAAGCTTTCTTT	CASSDRGEAFF
TRBV7-8	-	-	TRBJ2-1	TGTGCCAGCAGCTTAGGTCCCGAGAGCTCCTACAATGAGCAGTTCTTC	CASSLGPESSYNEQFF
TRBV10-1	-	-	TRBJ1-6	TGCGCCAGATGGACTCGGGCCAGCGGGGAGATCTCCTATAATTCACCCCTCCACTTT	CARWTRASGEISYNSPLHF
TRBV7-2	-	-	TRBJ2-7	TGTGCCAGCAGCTTAGGAGTCGGCAGGAACTACGAGCAGTACTTC	CASSLGVGRNYEQYF
TRBV10-3	-	-	TRBJ2-3	TGTGCCATCAGTGAGTCTGGGGCAGATACGCAGTATTTT	CAISESGADTQYF
TRBV6-1	-	-	TRBJ1-1	TGTGCCAGCAGTGAAGTAGGTTCGAACACTGAAGCTTTCTTT	CASSEVGSNTEAFF
TRBV7-8	-	-	TRBJ1-5	TGTGCCAGCAGCCCCGTTTTCGACGTCAGGGAGCGCGATCAGCCCCAGCATTTT	CASSPVFDVRERDQPQHF
TRBV27	-	-	TRBJ1-5	TGTGCCAGCGGAGGTATTTTTAGCAATCAGCCCCAGCATTTT	CASGGIFSNQPQHF
TRBV6-6	-	-	TRBJ1-1	TGTGCCACCCTATTAAACACTGAAGCTTTCTTT	CATLLNTEAFF
TRBV25-1	-	once	TRBJ1-6	TGTGCCAGCAGTGAGAAGTATTCACCCCTCCACTTT	CASSEKYSPLHF